The 25 T cell receptor beta chains reported below all come from one sample, sequenced in a study of T cells in narcolepsy. The protocol was immunoSEQ multiplex PCR, while the TCRdb copy is restricted to in-frame clones and leaves out a portion. Of 31,000 or so clones listed, approximately 87% are singletons. Sample: CD45RA- memory CD4+ T cells from PBMCs. These receptors came from a human donor with narcolepsy.

The genes are TRBV21-1 and TRBJ2-7; the table's D call of TRBD2 was not tested on the DNA. TRBV21-1 is marked as a pseudogene. This CDR3 contains 16 residues. CDR3 in amino acids: CASSPGRGGLGNEQYF. The CDR3 region has the DNA TGTGCCAGCAGCCCGGGGAGGGGAGGTTTGGGGAACGAGCAGTACTTC.

V gene TRBV5-4 combines with J gene TRBJ2-1; the match to TRBD1 covers 7 bases. The germline V gene encodes CDR1 SGHNT and CDR2 YYREEE (reference sequence). J lost 6 bases, V lost 0 bases, and 0 bases had no gene match. The CDR3 runs 13 residues. CDR3 protein: CASSLAGGNEQFF. Here the CDR3 DNA reads TGTGCCAGCAGCTTGGCAGGGGGCAATGAGCAGTTCTTC.

V is TRBV6-1 and J is TRBJ1-2; D might be TRBD1 (5 bases). Germline CDR1 is MNHNS and CDR2 is SASEGT. V was trimmed by 5 bases and J by 11 bases, leaving 18 bases between them. The CDR3 length is 13 residues. CDR3 residues: CASSNPPGTAYTF. CDR3 sequence (DNA): TGTGCCAGCAGTAACCCGCCCGGGACGGCTTACACCTTC.

The chain uses TRBV10-3 and TRBJ2-3, with D possibly being TRBD1 or TRBD2 (5 bases each). Germline V gene sequence: CDR1 ENHRY, CDR2 SYGVKD. Deletions cut 10 bases from V and 1 base from J, with 15 bases between. This CDR3 region has 14 residues. CDR3 residues: CATVARDRTDTQYF. The CDR3 DNA sequence: TGTGCCACCGTCGCCCGGGACCGCACAGATACGCAGTATTTT.

The V and J genes are TRBV7-9 and TRBJ2-7, with D possibly TRBD1 on 6 matching bases. Germline V gives CDR1 SEHNR, CDR2 FQNEAQ (reference sequence). The ends were cut back, 5 bases at V and 3 bases at J, with 8 bases in the middle. The CDR3 consists of 12 residues. The DNA for the CDR3 is TGTGCCAGCAGCCGGACAGACTACGAGCAGTACTTC. Translation gives CASSRTDYEQYF.

Only one count was recorded for this clone. This chain joins TRBV7-6 and TRBJ1-1; 8 bases fit TRBD1. J gave up 10 bases and V 4 bases, and 5 bases lay outside the gene matches. CDR3 length: 12 residues. From germline, CDR1 is SGHVS and CDR2 FNYEAQ. The CDR3 nucleotides read TGTGCCAGCAGCTCAGGACAGGGTCGAGCTTTCTTT. Translating gives CASSSGQGRAFF.

This rearrangement joins TRBV30 to TRBJ1-1, with 7 bases that match TRBD1. The germline CDR1 and CDR2 sequences are GTSNPN and SVGIG (reference sequence). Unmatched junction bases numbered 5, after V lost 8 bases and J lost 2 bases. The length of the CDR3 is 12 residues. The CDR3 loop reads CAGNRGNTEAFF. For the CDR3, the DNA is TGTGCCGGGAACAGGGGAAACACTGAAGCTTTCTTT.

This clone was counted a single time. The CDR3 DNA reads TGTGCCACAAAGCGGGAGAACTATGAGCAGTTCTTC. Amino acids: CATKRENYEQFF. V gene TRBV19 combines with J gene TRBJ2-1; 8 bases align to TRBD2. With V trimmed by 10 bases and J by 8 bases, 7 bases remained unmatched. The CDR3 is 12 amino acids. Germline V lookup: CDR1 LNHDA, CDR2 SQIVND (reference sequence).

The chain couples TRBV27 to TRBJ1-1, with a weak D call TRBD1 (6 bases). Between the trimmed V and J ends, which lost 2 bases and 6 bases, there was a span of 13 bases. Germline loops: CDR1 MNHEY, CDR2 SMNVEV (reference sequence). The CDR3 totals 14 residues. The CDR3 nucleotides read TGTGCCAGCAGTTTAGAAGGCAGGGGTGCTGAAGCTTTCTTT. Amino acid sequence: CASSLEGRGAEAFF.

The genes are TRBV19 and TRBJ1-4; D is perhaps TRBD1 (5 bases). Germline V gene data show CDR1 as LNHDA and CDR2 as SQIVND (reference sequence). This CDR3 comprises 15 residues. Deletions cut 9 bases from V and 5 bases from J, with 19 bases between. The CDR3 region is CASRAGGSANEKLFF. The CDR3 nucleotides are TGTGCCAGCCGCGCGGGGGGGAGCGCGAATGAAAAACTGTTTTTT.

CDR3 sequence (DNA): TGTGCCAGCAGTGAAGCGTGGGGCCGTGGCTACACCTTC. Its protein product is CASSEAWGRGYTF. The V and J genes are TRBV6-1 and TRBJ1-2, with D maybe TRBD1 (5 bases). The germline V gene encodes CDR1 MNHNS and CDR2 SASEGT. The CDR3 totals 13 residues. Trimming shortened V by 0 bases and J by 7 bases, and 9 bases separated the two germline ends.

J is TRBJ1-1 and V is TRBV27, with TRBD1 identical over 8 bases. Germline V lookup: CDR1 MNHEY, CDR2 SMNVEV (reference sequence). Trimming took 3 bases from V and 9 from J; bases not matched to a gene: 6. The CDR3 sequence is 13 residues long. CDR3 sequence: CASSFAGTGQAFF. The DNA of the CDR3 is TGTGCCAGCAGTTTTGCAGGGACAGGTCAAGCTTTCTTT.

The V and J genes are TRBV4-3 and TRBJ2-7; 8 nucleotides align to TRBD1. Germline CDR1 and CDR2: LGHNA and YSLEER. J lost 6 bases, V lost 4 bases, and 8 bases had no gene match. This CDR3 contains 14 residues. CDR3 sequence: CASSPGQVGFEQYF. The CDR3 bases are TGCGCCAGCAGCCCGGGACAGGTCGGGTTCGAGCAGTACTTC.

This chain links TRBV29-1 with TRBJ1-1, with 10 bases lining up with TRBD1. CDR1 and CDR2 (germline): SQVTM, ANQGSEA. Germline trimming cut 3 bases from V and 5 bases from J; bases unmatched to any gene: 3. The CDR3 sequence is 13 residues long. The CDR3 DNA is TGCAGCGTTGATAGGGGACAGGGGACTGAAGCTTTCTTT. It codes for CSVDRGQGTEAFF. Complete variable domain (other parts from reference TRBV29-1 and TRBJ1-1): SAVISQKPSRDICQRGTSLTIQCQVDSQVTMMFWYRQQPGQSLTLIATANQGSEATYESGFVIDKFPISRPNLTFSTLTVSNMSPEDSSIYLCSVDRGQGTEAFFGQGTRLTVV.

This clone was seen a few times. The chain has TRBV27 and TRBJ2-4, with unresolved D. Germline assignment: CDR1 MNHEY and CDR2 SMNVEV (reference sequence). This CDR3 is built from 13 residues. Trimming stripped 6 bases from V and 5 bases from J, with 11 bases between. CDR3: CASRTNGQNIQYF. The CDR3 region has the DNA TGTGCCAGCAGGACGAATGGCCAAAACATTCAGTACTTC.

This sequence joins TRBV10-2 and TRBJ2-7; possibly TRBD2 for D (7 bases). V dropped 6 bases and J dropped 2 bases, with 23 bases sitting between them. Germline CDR1 reads WSHSY; CDR2 reads SAAADI. This CDR3 comprises 17 residues. The CDR3 is CASSAGKGGVIAYEQYF. The DNA of the CDR3 is TGCGCCAGCAGCGCCGGGAAAGGGGGGGTAATCGCCTACGAGCAGTACTTC.

The chain employs TRBV27 and TRBJ2-2; no reliable D call. The V gene lost 5 bases and the J gene lost 1 base, with 2 bases spanning the gap. The CDR3 has 12 amino acids. CDR1 MNHEY and CDR2 SMNVEV come from the germline V gene (reference sequence). The CDR3 sequence is CASSQNTGELFF. In DNA form, the CDR3 reads TGTGCCAGCAGTCAGAACACCGGGGAGCTGTTTTTT.

The V call is TRBV9, the J call TRBJ1-1; the D is unclear. Germline V gene lookup returns CDR1 SGDLS and CDR2 YYNGEE. V lost 4 bases and J lost 0, with 7 bases in between. This CDR3 is 13 amino acids long. The CDR3 DNA reads TGTGCCAGCAGCTCCCGGGTGAACACTGAAGCTTTCTTT. This gives the protein CASSSRVNTEAFF.

V is TRBV2 and J is TRBJ2-1; TRBD1 agrees at 9 bases. The germline V gene has CDR1 SNHLY and CDR2 FYNNEI. The CDR3 consists of 16 residues. V shed 6 bases and J 6 bases; nucleotides not matched to a gene: 12. The CDR3 nucleotides read TGTGCCAGCAGACCGCTCCGGGGACAGGGTCCCAATGAGCAGTTCTTC. The encoded protein is CASRPLRGQGPNEQFF. The full variable domain, in which reference TRBV2 and TRBJ2-1 provide the parts outside the CDR3, is EPEVTQTPSHQVTQMGQEVILRCVPISNHLYFYWYRQILGQKVEFLVSFYNNEISEKSEIFDDQFSVERPDGSNFTLKIRSTKLEDSAMYFCASRPLRGQGPNEQFFGPGTRLTVL.

The chain joins TRBV20-1 to TRBJ2-3; no reliable D call. Germline V CDR1 and CDR2: DFQATT, SNEGSKA (reference sequence). V was pared by 8 bases and J by 4 bases, with 10 bases between. This CDR3 has 11 amino acids. In nucleotides, the CDR3 is TGCAGTCTGACCCGTGCAGATACGCAGTATTTT. Encoded protein: CSLTRADTQYF.

The count of this clone is one. This sequence joins TRBV2 and TRBJ1-1; 8 bases are a match to TRBD1. The V and J ends lost 5 bases and 5 bases, in that order; junction bases with no gene match: 10. CDR1 is SNHLY and CDR2 is FYNNEI in the germline V gene. This CDR3 has 15 amino acids. The CDR3 loop is CASSYPPGGRTEAFF. CDR3 nucleotide sequence: TGTGCCAGCAGTTACCCGCCAGGGGGCCGGACTGAAGCTTTCTTT.

This chain links TRBV6-5 with TRBJ2-5, with TRBD2 matching over 7 bases. In germline, CDR1 is MNHEY, CDR2 SVGAGI. The CDR3 consists of 14 residues. Trimming removed 5 bases from V and 1 base from J; junction bases left unmatched: 4. The CDR3 DNA reads TGTGCCAGCAGTGAAACGGGGGGCCAAGAGACCCAGTACTTC. Amino acid sequence: CASSETGGQETQYF.

CDR3 in amino acids: CAWRSLARTQYF. CDR3 nucleotide sequence: TGTGCCTGGAGATCCCTAGCTCGGACCCAGTACTTC. V and J are TRBV30 and TRBJ2-5; TRBD2 might be the D (5 bases). V lost 3 bases and J 7 bases, leaving 12 bases between the germline ends. CDR1 is GTSNPN and CDR2 is SVGIG in the germline V gene (reference sequence). The CDR3 runs to 12 residues.

This clone was detected only a few times. This rearrangement joins TRBV5-1 to TRBJ2-7, with TRBD2 matching 11 bases. Germline V gives CDR1 SGHRS, CDR2 YFSETQ. Germline trimming cut 2 bases from V and 0 bases from J; bases unmatched to any gene: 4. The CDR3 contains 16 residues. The CDR3 bases are TGCGCCAGCAGCTTTTCTAGCGGGGGGTTCTCCTACGAGCAGTACTTC. Its protein product is CASSFSSGGFSYEQYF.

This clone has a single count. The chain is built from TRBV19 and TRBJ2-6; TRBD1 might be the D (8 bases). Trimming cost V 3 bases and J 1 base, with 16 bases left between them. The CDR3 loop spans 18 amino acids. CDR1 and CDR2 (germline): LNHDA, SQIVND (reference sequence). CDR3 amino acids: CASSMVQGGGSGANVLTF. In DNA, the CDR3 is TGTGCCAGTAGTATGGTACAGGGGGGAGGGTCTGGGGCCAACGTCCTGACTTTC.